These 2 T cell receptor beta chains were all obtained from the same sample, sequenced in a study of T cell repertoires in cytomegalovirus infection (dated by TCRdb to 2018 to 2020). The instrument was an Illumina HiSeq 1500. The public reads were reanalyzed by TCRdb: fastp trimming at Q25, MiXCR alignment, in-frame beta chains only. Rows with one shared CDR3 protein collapse into an entry with the most common genes and DNA. For this sample there are 630,000 or so distinct CDR3 sequences; approximately 25% appear just once. The ten largest clones add up to roughly 8% of the sample. The sequenced sample was CD8+ T cells from PBMCs. These receptors originate from a human donor in good health (CMV status not recorded). Some clones in this sample may be carry-over from other donors' samples.

The chain couples TRBV7-9 to TRBJ1-1; D may be TRBD1 (6 bases). There are 14 residues in the CDR3. Germline V gene lookup returns CDR1 SEHNR and CDR2 FQNEAQ (reference sequence). V lost 5 bases, J lost 4 bases, and 14 bases lay in between. DNA for the CDR3: TGTGCCAGCAGCCAAGCCTCGGGGGCCACTGAAGCTTTCTTT. It yields the protein CASSQASGATEAFF. Variable domain in full (rest from reference TRBV7-9 and TRBJ1-1): DTGVSQNPRHKITKRGQNVTFRCDPISEHNRLYWYRQTLGQGPEFLTYFQNEAQLEKSRLLSDRFSAERPKGSFSTLEIQRTEQGDSAMYLCASSQASGATEAFFGQGTRLTVV.

This clonotype was detected a few times. The V gene is TRBV19, the J gene TRBJ2-1; perhaps TRBD2 as D (5 bases). The V end lost 8 bases, the J end lost 3 bases, and 14 bases lay between the germline ends. The CDR3 contains 14 residues. The germline V gene has CDR1 LNHDA and CDR2 SQIVND (reference sequence). CDR3 protein: CASSGNRYYNEQFF. The CDR3 region has the DNA TGTGCCAGTTCCGGGAATCGGTACTACAATGAGCAGTTCTTC.